These 25 T cell receptor beta chains were sequenced from one sample in a study of TIL therapy for anti-PD-1-resistant metastatic lung cancer. The libraries were made with immunoSEQ v3. The repertoire was sequenced with immunoSEQ multiplex PCR; TCRdb's copy has only in-frame clones and lacks some. The sample has roughly 50,000 clones, about two thirds seen once; the top ten hold about 6%. Time point described: pre-treatment sample, taken before nivolumab and TIL therapy. The tumor samples were excised metastases, mostly pleural nodules or supraclavicular lymph nodes. The source was tumor tissue, collected at baseline. Source of these receptors: a person aged 25 to 85 with non-small cell lung cancer.

The genes are TRBV9 and TRBJ2-5; no firm D call. The CDR3 is made up of 16 amino acids. Per germline, CDR1 SGDLS and CDR2 YYNGEE. V lost 0 bases and J lost 2, with 14 bases in between. CDR3 nucleotide sequence: TGTGCCAGCAGCGTAGCGATCGGTATCGGGCAAGAGACCCAGTACTTC. Protein: CASSVAIGIGQETQYF.

This clone was seen a single time. This chain uses TRBV5-4 with TRBJ2-5, with 8 bases identical to TRBD2. From germline, CDR1 is SGHNT and CDR2 YYREEE (reference sequence). The CDR3 runs to 18 residues. The junction had 18 bases not matched to a gene; V was cut back by 4 bases and J by 4 bases. CDR3 residues: CASSPSAGLDYFGETQYF. The CDR3 nucleotides are TGTGCCAGCAGCCCCTCGGCGGGACTAGATTATTTCGGAGAGACCCAGTACTTC.

The chain combines TRBV28 with TRBJ1-2; 10 bases are a match to TRBD1. This CDR3 is 13 amino acids long. V dropped 6 bases and J dropped 5; count of bases not matched to a gene: 3. In germline, CDR1 is MDHEN, CDR2 SYDVKM. CDR3 sequence (DNA): TGTGCCAGCAGACAGGGACAGGGGTATGGCTACACCTTC. Protein: CASRQGQGYGYTF.

This chain joins TRBV18 and TRBJ2-3; no definite D call. Trimming took off 4 bases at V and 3 bases at J, with 5 bases between the two ends. The CDR3 runs to 12 residues. Germline CDR1 and CDR2: KGHSH and LQKENI. The CDR3 nucleotides are TGTGCCAGCTCACAGTTGACAGATACGCAGTATTTT. Its protein is CASSQLTDTQYF.

To note about this clone: The junction departs from germline at one end; a sequencing error may be responsible. This chain uses TRBV19 with TRBJ2-5; the match to TRBD2 covers 7 bases. Looked up from germline, CDR1 is LNHDA and CDR2 is SQIVND (reference sequence). The CDR3 loop spans 16 amino acids. CDR3 amino acids: CASSISPSGPQESQYF. CDR3 sequence (DNA): TGTGCCAGTAGTATATCGCCTAGCGGACCCCAAGAGTCCCAGTACTTC.

The chain combines TRBV7-2 with TRBJ1-1, with unresolved D. Germline V CDR1 and CDR2: SGHTA, FQGNSA. Trimming cost V 0 bases and J 2 bases, with 7 bases left between them. The length of the CDR3 is 14 residues. The CDR3 spells CASSLAVVNTEAFF. For the CDR3, the DNA is TGTGCCAGCAGCTTAGCGGTCGTTAACACTGAAGCTTTCTTT.

The rearrangement uses TRBV9 and TRBJ2-7; no clear D. This CDR3 is built from 15 residues. CDR1 is SGDLS and CDR2 is YYNGEE in the germline V gene. With 0 bases removed from V and 1 base from J, the gap between germline ends came to 11 bases. The CDR3: CASSVEGQPSYEQYF. In DNA form, the CDR3 reads TGTGCCAGCAGCGTAGAAGGTCAACCTTCCTACGAGCAGTACTTC.

The chain's CDR3 is CASSLVGEQYF. CDR3 nucleotide sequence: TGTGCCAGCAGCCTGGTCGGGGAGCAGTACTTC. V and J are TRBV13 and TRBJ2-7; no firm D call. Germline-derived CDR1 and CDR2 are PRHDT and FYEKMQ (reference sequence). V lost 5 bases and J 7 bases, leaving 9 bases between the germline ends. The length of the CDR3 is 11 residues. Using reference TRBV13 and TRBJ2-7 for the parts outside the CDR3, the full variable domain is AAGVIQSPRHLIKEKRETATLKCYPIPRHDTVYWYQQGPGQDPQFLISFYEKMQSDKGSIPDRFSAQQFSDYHSELNMSSLELGDSALYFCASSLVGEQYFGPGTRLTVT.

V and J are TRBV14 and TRBJ2-2; possible D gene TRBD1, 6 bases. This CDR3 spans 16 amino acids. V lost 3 bases, J lost 5 bases, and 16 bases lay in between. Germline CDR1 and CDR2: SGHDN and FVKESK. CDR3 nucleotides: TGTGCCAGCAGCCACCACCCGGGACACTTGACCGGGGAGCTGTTTTTT. It encodes CASSHHPGHLTGELFF.

In its sample, this clone was seen a few times. The chain has TRBV19 and TRBJ1-5, with D perhaps TRBD1 (5 bases). Between the trimmed V and J ends, which lost 6 bases and 8 bases, there was a span of 11 bases. The CDR3 spans 12 residues. Germline V gene lookup returns CDR1 LNHDA and CDR2 SQIVND (reference sequence). CDR3 DNA: TGTGCCAGTAGGCTTGGGGGAGAGCCCCAGCATTTT. Protein sequence: CASRLGGEPQHF.

V usage is TRBV19 and J usage is TRBJ1-2; no firm D call. V lost 6 bases and J lost 4, with 15 bases in between. Germline CDR1 LNHDA, CDR2 SQIVND (reference sequence). This CDR3 has 14 residues. CDR3 bases: TGTGCCAGTAGCCCGACTTCGGCGGTCTATGGCTACACCTTC. This translates into CASSPTSAVYGYTF.

This clone showed up just once. The rearrangement links TRBV10-3 to TRBJ1-4, with a tentative D call TRBD1 (5 bases). In germline, CDR1 is ENHRY, CDR2 SYGVKD. This CDR3 is built from 13 residues. V was pared by 4 bases and J by 4 bases, with 7 bases between. CDR3 sequence: CAISGGVNEKLFF. CDR3 DNA: TGTGCCATCAGTGGAGGGGTTAATGAAAAACTGTTTTTT.

The rearrangement uses TRBV2 and TRBJ2-2; 10 bases agree with TRBD1. Germline assignment: CDR1 SNHLY and CDR2 FYNNEI. J lost 1 base, V lost 8 bases, and 4 bases had no gene match. The CDR3 sequence is 15 residues long. The CDR3 DNA reads TGTGCCAGCCGCCGGGACAGGGGGAACACCGGGGAGCTGTTTTTT. Its protein product is CASRRDRGNTGELFF.

This clone occurred once. The rearrangement joins TRBV29-1 to TRBJ1-2; no firm D call. This CDR3 is 13 amino acids long. V was trimmed by 6 bases and J by 8 bases, leaving 19 bases between them. Germline V gene data show CDR1 as SQVTM and CDR2 as ANQGSEA. CDR3 region: CSVQQLTLGGYTF. The CDR3 region has the DNA TGCAGCGTCCAACAGCTTACCCTGGGGGGCTACACCTTC.

The CDR3 region has the DNA TGTGCCAGCAGCTTGGGGCGGGAGACCCAGTACTTC. Translation gives CASSLGRETQYF. The chain uses TRBV5-6 and TRBJ2-5, with D hard to call. The ends were cut back, 0 bases at V and 5 bases at J, with 5 bases in the middle. CDR1 and CDR2 from the germline V gene are SGHDT and YYEEEE. CDR3 length: 12 residues.

This clone showed up just a few times. V is TRBV5-6 and J is TRBJ2-2; TRBD1 aligns across 9 bases. The germline V gene encodes CDR1 SGHDT and CDR2 YYEEEE. After removal of 2 bases from V and 0 bases from J, the junction contained 2 bases not matched to a gene. This CDR3 has 16 amino acids. In nucleotides, the CDR3 is TGTGCCAGCAGCTTACAGGGGGCCTCGAACACCGGGGAGCTGTTTTTT. It is translated as CASSLQGASNTGELFF.

The chain combines TRBV11-3 with TRBJ1-2, with 8 bases matching TRBD1. The trim removed 8 bases at V and 2 bases at J, leaving 4 bases unmatched. The CDR3 spans 13 residues. Germline CDR1 SGHNT, CDR2 YENEEA. The CDR3 DNA reads TGTGCCAGCTTCGGGGACAGGAACTATGGCTACACCTTC. Encoded protein: CASFGDRNYGYTF.

In this sample, this clone turned up a few times. The chain is built from TRBV7-2 and TRBJ1-2; no definite D call. V lost 2 bases to trimming and J lost 5 bases, with 6 bases between them. Germline loops: CDR1 SGHTA, CDR2 FQGNSA. This CDR3 comprises 12 residues. This CDR3 is CASSLIGYGYTF. For the CDR3, the DNA is TGTGCCAGCAGCTTAATAGGGTATGGCTACACCTTC.

This sequence joins TRBV7-6 and TRBJ1-4; D remains ambiguous. This CDR3 contains 15 residues. Per the germline V gene, CDR1 is SGHVS and CDR2 is FNYEAQ. Deletions cut 0 bases from V and 4 bases from J, with 9 bases between. This CDR3 is CASSLAGNFNEKLFF. For the CDR3, the DNA is TGTGCCAGCAGCTTAGCGGGGAACTTTAATGAAAAACTGTTTTTT.

V gene TRBV4-1 combines with J gene TRBJ2-3; D is uncertain. Germline V gene sequence: CDR1 MGHRA, CDR2 YSYEKL. The CDR3 is made up of 14 amino acids. V dropped 0 bases and J dropped 7 bases, with 11 bases sitting between them. The CDR3 loop is CASSQDTAGYTQYF. CDR3 nucleotide sequence: TGCGCCAGCAGCCAAGACACTGCCGGGTATACGCAGTATTTT.

The chain joins TRBV5-8 to TRBJ2-5; a weak D match, TRBD1 (6 bases). Germline V gives CDR1 SGHTS, CDR2 YDEGEE. The CDR3 runs 13 residues. V was cut by 1 base and J by 5 bases, with 9 bases left in between. The CDR3 DNA is TGTGCCAGCAGCTTGTATAGGGGGGAGACCCAGTACTTC. Translated: CASSLYRGETQYF.

This clone was seen a handful of times. This sequence joins TRBV10-1 and TRBJ1-2; D gene unclear. The CDR3 runs to 13 residues. V was pared by 1 base and J by 7 bases, with 10 bases between. Germline assignment: CDR1 WNHNN and CDR2 SYGVQD (reference sequence). CDR3 DNA sequence: TGCGCCAGCAGTGAGTTTCGCGGTTCTGGCTACACCTTC. Its protein product is CASSEFRGSGYTF.

The CDR3 DNA reads TGTGCCAGCAGCCAGGACCCCAACAATGAGCAGTTCTTC. Translating gives CASSQDPNNEQFF. The V and J genes are TRBV5-4 and TRBJ2-1, with D unclear. From germline, CDR1 is SGHNT and CDR2 YYREEE (reference sequence). Deletions cut 4 bases from V and 5 bases from J, with 10 bases between. The CDR3 runs to 13 residues.

The chain links TRBV19 to TRBJ2-3; D may be TRBD1 (5 bases). With 6 bases removed from V and 4 bases from J, the gap between germline ends came to 17 bases. Germline V lookup: CDR1 LNHDA, CDR2 SQIVND (reference sequence). This CDR3 comprises 15 residues. CDR3 residues: CASSPDIISADTQYF. The CDR3 DNA is TGTGCCAGTAGCCCGGACATCATCAGCGCAGATACGCAGTATTTT. The entire variable domain, with the rest obtained from reference TRBV19 and TRBJ2-3, is as follows: DGGITQSPKYLFRKEGQNVTLSCEQNLNHDAMYWYRQDPGQGLRLIYYSQIVNDFQKGDIAEGYSVSREKKESFPLTVTSAQKNPTAFYLCASSPDIISADTQYFGPGTRLTVL.

This clone was detected only once. V and J are TRBV21-1 and TRBJ1-1. TRBV21-1 is labeled a pseudogene. The CDR3 is 14 residues long. The CDR3 nucleotides read TGTGCCAGCAGCCCGGGAGCCCAGGGTGGTGAAGCTTTCTTT. It yields the protein CASSPGAQGGEAFF.